This TCR beta chain derives from a study of T cells in Graves' hyperthyroidism and ophthalmopathy. Study observations and caveats: Blood samples included most of the expanded thyroid clonotypes exceeding 0.001.

No progression to ophthalmopathy during 18 months of follow-up defined stable disease. Fresh 10 ml peripheral blood yielded PBMCs. Germline CDR1 SNHLY, CDR2 FYNNEI. The CDR3 extends over 15 amino acids. V lost 5 bases to trimming and J lost 5 bases; unmatched junction nucleotides: 7. Amplified TCR beta CDR3 regions derived from RNA transcripts. Using the HTBI primer set, a first-round RT-PCR was run on the TCR CDR3. TCRdb fed the multiplex PCR reads into MiXCR, producing one record per CDR3 protein. Here the sample spans about 840,000 distinct CDR3 sequences, 38% being singletons. In regard to this clonotype: Its antigen is as yet unknown.

The clonotype originates from a man younger than 35 with Graves' hyperthyroidism. The chain employs TRBV2 and TRBJ2-2; 8 positions match TRBD1. The sequenced sample consisted of blood. The CDR3 is CASSYWQGATGELFF. In DNA, the CDR3 is TGTGCCAGCAGTTACTGGCAGGGGGCGACCGGGGAGCTGTTTTTT.